The 20 T cell receptor beta chains listed next were all sequenced from one sample in a study of vaccination and CD4 T cells after COVID-19. Cultured CD4+ T cell DNA underwent sequencing with the Oncomine TCR Beta short-read assay. MiXCR was run by TCRdb on the PCR reads, yielding one entry per CDR3 protein. The repertoire holds 15,000 to 20,000 distinct CDR3 sequences, about half seen once, with approximately 16% in the top ten. Their specific antigens are unknown. Time point: late sampling 161 to 241 days after vaccination in a few convalescent patients. The treatment is: approximately 11-day PBMC culture with coronavirus spike peptide pools or control peptides (ViraFEST assay). The material sequenced was CD4+ T cells from blood, cultured in vitro, taken about 7 months after SARS-CoV-2 vaccination. The receptor source for this set is a human donor who had recovered from COVID-19.

V is TRBV6-1 and J is TRBJ2-3; tentatively, D is TRBD1 (6 bases). The ends were cut back, 10 bases at V and 9 bases at J, with 17 bases in the middle. This CDR3 contains 12 residues. The germline gives CDR1 MNHNS, CDR2 SASEGT. The CDR3 nucleotides read TGTGCCACCTCCCAAAGCAGGGGAACGCAGTATTTT. Translating it yields CATSQSRGTQYF.

The chain couples TRBV20-1 to TRBJ2-2; TRBD1 is a possible D gene (6 bases). CDR1 DFQATT and CDR2 SNEGSKA come from the germline V gene (reference sequence). The CDR3 length is 15 residues. Between the trimmed V and J ends, which lost 5 bases and 5 bases, there was a span of 18 bases. CDR3 sequence (DNA): TGCAGTGCTGGATATGGGGGCCCTACGACCGGGGAGCTGTTTTTT. It yields the protein CSAGYGGPTTGELFF.

V and J are TRBV20-1 and TRBJ2-5; 8 bases are shared with TRBD1. The CDR3 totals 14 residues. J was trimmed by 5 bases and V by 3 bases; bases with no gene match: 8. Germline assignment: CDR1 DFQATT and CDR2 SNEGSKA (reference sequence). CDR3 loop: CSARAPTGVETQYF. The DNA for the CDR3 is TGCAGTGCTAGGGCCCCGACAGGGGTCGAGACCCAGTACTTC.

Only a few counts were recorded for this clonotype. This chain uses TRBV7-9 with TRBJ2-5, with 10 nucleotides matching TRBD2. Germline CDR1 and CDR2: SEHNR and FQNEAQ (reference sequence). V gave up 8 bases and J gave up 5 bases; unmatched junction bases: 5. CDR3 size: 13 residues. CDR3: CASGLAGVETQYF. The CDR3 DNA reads as TGTGCCAGCGGTCTAGCGGGAGTGGAGACCCAGTACTTC.

V is TRBV7-2 and J is TRBJ1-2, with 10 bases lining up with TRBD1. The J segment lost 8 bases and the V segment lost 2 bases, leaving 17 bases of the junction unmatched. The CDR3 runs 18 residues. Germline V gene lookup returns CDR1 SGHTA and CDR2 FQGNSA. This chain's CDR3 is CASSLNGLDRGTSGGYTF. The CDR3 region has the DNA TGTGCCAGCAGCTTAAACGGCCTGGACAGGGGGACTAGTGGGGGCTACACCTTC.

J is TRBJ2-7 and V is TRBV19; 8 nucleotides align to TRBD1. This CDR3 comprises 15 residues. The junction had 8 bases not matched to a gene; V was cut back by 5 bases and J by 2 bases. The V gene's germline CDR1 is LNHDA and CDR2 SQIVND (reference sequence). The CDR3 DNA reads TGTGCCAGTAGTCCGGCTGGACAGGGCACCTACGAGCAGTACTTC. Protein product: CASSPAGQGTYEQYF.

The table lists this clonotype with a few counts. The J gene is TRBJ2-7, the V gene TRBV7-2; D not certain. Germline lookup yields CDR1 SGHTA and CDR2 FQGNSA. The V and J ends lost 1 base and 2 bases respectively, with 12 bases between them. CDR3 length equals 15 residues. CDR3 bases: TGTGCCAGCAGCTTAGGCTTGGCGGCAACCTACGAGCAGTACTTC. This gives the protein CASSLGLAATYEQYF.

V gene TRBV28 combines with J gene TRBJ2-5, with 8 bases that match TRBD1. The CDR3 runs to 14 residues. Germline V lookup: CDR1 MDHEN, CDR2 SYDVKM. The V and J ends lost 4 bases and 9 bases, in that order; junction bases with no gene match: 10. CDR3 bases: TGTGCCAGCAGTTCGCCTTCAGGGGGCGGGGCCCAGTACTTC. Translated, it gives CASSSPSGGGAQYF.

The chain carries TRBV7-9 and TRBJ1-5, with D unresolved. CDR3 length: 13 amino acids. Germline loops: CDR1 SEHNR, CDR2 FQNEAQ (reference sequence). Trimming shortened V by 6 bases and J by 7 bases, and 13 bases separated the two germline ends. Written as DNA, the CDR3 is TGTGCCAGCAGTCCGGAAGGTGGCCAGCCCCAGCATTTT. This gives the protein CASSPEGGQPQHF. The entire variable domain, with the rest obtained from reference TRBV7-9 and TRBJ1-5, is as follows: DTGVSQNPRHKITKRGQNVTFRCDPISEHNRLYWYRQTLGQGPEFLTYFQNEAQLEKSRLLSDRFSAERPKGSFSTLEIQRTEQGDSAMYLCASSPEGGQPQHFGDGTRLSIL.

The chain joins TRBV20-1 to TRBJ1-2, with 7 bases aligning to TRBD1. The germline V gene encodes CDR1 DFQATT and CDR2 SNEGSKA (reference sequence). CDR3 length: 13 residues. V gave up 5 bases and J gave up 1 base; unmatched junction bases: 4. The CDR3 reads CSAGDRVNYGYTF. The CDR3 DNA reads as TGCAGTGCTGGCGACAGGGTTAACTATGGCTACACCTTC.

The chain links TRBV24-1 to TRBJ2-1; TRBD1 matches 11 bases. V gave up 9 bases and J gave up 5 bases; unmatched junction bases: 11. This CDR3 has 16 residues. The germline V gene encodes CDR1 KGHDR and CDR2 SFDVKD. As DNA, the CDR3 is TGTGCCACCGGCAGTCTGGGACAGGGGGTAGACAATGAGCAGTTCTTC. As protein: CATGSLGQGVDNEQFF.

V and J are TRBV4-1 and TRBJ1-5; D might be TRBD1 (6 bases). Trimming cost V 0 bases and J 11 bases, with 20 bases left between them. The germline V gene encodes CDR1 MGHRA and CDR2 YSYEKL. CDR3 length: 16 amino acids. This CDR3 reads CASSQDVTGSRPAQHF. The CDR3 nucleotides are TGCGCCAGCAGCCAAGATGTCACAGGGTCACGACCTGCCCAGCATTTT.

V and J are TRBV7-2 and TRBJ2-7; D possibly corresponds to TRBD1 (6 bases). The germline V and J ends were trimmed by 5 bases and 4 bases, with 12 bases remaining between them. This CDR3 contains 13 residues. CDR1 is SGHTA, CDR2 FQGNSA, per germline. The DNA of the CDR3 is TGTGCCAGCAGCCCGACAGGAAGTTACGAGCAGTACTTC. It specifies CASSPTGSYEQYF.

This rearrangement joins TRBV6-1 to TRBJ2-7; 7 bases align to TRBD1. CDR1 MNHNS and CDR2 SASEGT come from the germline V gene. The length of the CDR3 is 14 residues. V gave up 8 bases and J gave up 0 bases; unmatched junction bases: 7. The CDR3, as DNA: TGTGCCAGCCGGGCACAGGGGAGCTCCTACGAGCAGTACTTC. This gives the protein CASRAQGSSYEQYF.

The V and J genes are TRBV19 and TRBJ1-2; no clear D gene. V gave up 7 bases and J gave up 0 bases, with 12 bases separating them. The germline V gene encodes CDR1 LNHDA and CDR2 SQIVND (reference sequence). This CDR3 spans 14 amino acids. The CDR3 reads CASKRRQANYGYTF. CDR3 coding DNA: TGTGCCAGTAAGAGGCGTCAAGCTAACTATGGCTACACCTTC.

The chain is built from TRBV20-1 and TRBJ2-1, with a tentative D call TRBD2 (6 bases). Germline V gene sequence: CDR1 DFQATT, CDR2 SNEGSKA (reference sequence). Trimming took 7 bases from V and 10 from J, leaving 17 bases between them. This CDR3 is built from 12 residues. The CDR3: CSGEDGRREQFF. The CDR3 DNA follows: TGCAGTGGGGAGGACGGCCGTAGGGAGCAGTTCTTC.

The chain joins TRBV2 to TRBJ2-1, with TRBD1 as a possible D gene (6 bases). The V end lost 3 bases, the J end lost 3 bases, and 12 bases lay between the germline ends. Germline V CDR1 and CDR2: SNHLY, FYNNEI. The CDR3 sequence is 15 residues long. CDR3 DNA: TGTGCCAGCAGTGAGGGACATAAAGTCTACAATGAGCAGTTCTTC. The encoded protein is CASSEGHKVYNEQFF.

V usage is TRBV12-3 or TRBV12-4 and J usage is TRBJ2-3; tentative D call: TRBD1 (5 bases). The CDR3 is 12 amino acids. V dropped 6 bases and J dropped 2 bases, with 6 bases sitting between them. The CDR3 reads CASRDNTDTQYF. CDR3 DNA sequence: TGTGCCAGCAGGGACAACACAGATACGCAGTATTTT.

The CDR3 loop is CASSNTGTGVWPQHF. The CDR3 DNA is TGTGCCAGCAGTAATACCGGGACAGGGGTTTGGCCCCAGCATTTT. The chain joins TRBV6-2 or TRBV6-3 to TRBJ1-5, with 10 positions matching TRBD1. The ends lost 5 bases at V and 9 bases at J; junction bases unmatched: 10. Germline lookup yields CDR1 MNHEY and CDR2 SVGEGT. The CDR3 has 15 residues.

In its sample, this clonotype was seen a few times. V usage is TRBV6-1 and J usage is TRBJ1-1; the D gene is possibly TRBD1 (5 bases). V was shortened by 6 bases and J by 3 bases, with 17 bases between the two germline ends. The germline V gene encodes CDR1 MNHNS and CDR2 SASEGT. The CDR3 length is 15 residues. The CDR3 DNA reads as TGTGCCAGCAGCACGGGGAGGGGAAGGGACACTGAAGCTTTCTTT. Protein sequence: CASSTGRGRDTEAFF.